This TCR beta chain was identified in a study of blood T cells in healthy people across ages. Study results and limitations: Estimates drawn from one million T cells were deemed to understate diversity. Per million T cells, the diversity of TCR beta decreased roughly linearly as age advanced. The study could not conclusively compare naive and antigen-experienced cells, given its unsorted PBMCs. Percentage of naive T cells showed a strong correlation with TCR beta diversity.

This clonotype was found a few times. What it binds is unknown. A second roughly 6 to 12 cycle PCR used barcoded and J-beta primers. TCRdb redid the calling of the 5' RACE reads with MiXCR, one entry per CDR3 protein. Of some 1,500,000 distinct CDR3 sequences detected, approximately 43% appear once; the ten largest clones hold about 4.1%. The sequenced material came from blood. This TCR was sampled from a woman under 30 in good health.

As DNA, the CDR3 is TGTGCCAGCAGTGAGAGGATGTTTTCCTATGGCTACACCTTC. Residues: CASSERMFSYGYTF. This chain joins TRBV27 and TRBJ1-2, with D unresolved. Germline CDR1 and CDR2: MNHEY and SMNVEV (reference sequence). V was cut by 5 bases and J by 4 bases, with 14 bases left in between. This CDR3 has 14 amino acids.